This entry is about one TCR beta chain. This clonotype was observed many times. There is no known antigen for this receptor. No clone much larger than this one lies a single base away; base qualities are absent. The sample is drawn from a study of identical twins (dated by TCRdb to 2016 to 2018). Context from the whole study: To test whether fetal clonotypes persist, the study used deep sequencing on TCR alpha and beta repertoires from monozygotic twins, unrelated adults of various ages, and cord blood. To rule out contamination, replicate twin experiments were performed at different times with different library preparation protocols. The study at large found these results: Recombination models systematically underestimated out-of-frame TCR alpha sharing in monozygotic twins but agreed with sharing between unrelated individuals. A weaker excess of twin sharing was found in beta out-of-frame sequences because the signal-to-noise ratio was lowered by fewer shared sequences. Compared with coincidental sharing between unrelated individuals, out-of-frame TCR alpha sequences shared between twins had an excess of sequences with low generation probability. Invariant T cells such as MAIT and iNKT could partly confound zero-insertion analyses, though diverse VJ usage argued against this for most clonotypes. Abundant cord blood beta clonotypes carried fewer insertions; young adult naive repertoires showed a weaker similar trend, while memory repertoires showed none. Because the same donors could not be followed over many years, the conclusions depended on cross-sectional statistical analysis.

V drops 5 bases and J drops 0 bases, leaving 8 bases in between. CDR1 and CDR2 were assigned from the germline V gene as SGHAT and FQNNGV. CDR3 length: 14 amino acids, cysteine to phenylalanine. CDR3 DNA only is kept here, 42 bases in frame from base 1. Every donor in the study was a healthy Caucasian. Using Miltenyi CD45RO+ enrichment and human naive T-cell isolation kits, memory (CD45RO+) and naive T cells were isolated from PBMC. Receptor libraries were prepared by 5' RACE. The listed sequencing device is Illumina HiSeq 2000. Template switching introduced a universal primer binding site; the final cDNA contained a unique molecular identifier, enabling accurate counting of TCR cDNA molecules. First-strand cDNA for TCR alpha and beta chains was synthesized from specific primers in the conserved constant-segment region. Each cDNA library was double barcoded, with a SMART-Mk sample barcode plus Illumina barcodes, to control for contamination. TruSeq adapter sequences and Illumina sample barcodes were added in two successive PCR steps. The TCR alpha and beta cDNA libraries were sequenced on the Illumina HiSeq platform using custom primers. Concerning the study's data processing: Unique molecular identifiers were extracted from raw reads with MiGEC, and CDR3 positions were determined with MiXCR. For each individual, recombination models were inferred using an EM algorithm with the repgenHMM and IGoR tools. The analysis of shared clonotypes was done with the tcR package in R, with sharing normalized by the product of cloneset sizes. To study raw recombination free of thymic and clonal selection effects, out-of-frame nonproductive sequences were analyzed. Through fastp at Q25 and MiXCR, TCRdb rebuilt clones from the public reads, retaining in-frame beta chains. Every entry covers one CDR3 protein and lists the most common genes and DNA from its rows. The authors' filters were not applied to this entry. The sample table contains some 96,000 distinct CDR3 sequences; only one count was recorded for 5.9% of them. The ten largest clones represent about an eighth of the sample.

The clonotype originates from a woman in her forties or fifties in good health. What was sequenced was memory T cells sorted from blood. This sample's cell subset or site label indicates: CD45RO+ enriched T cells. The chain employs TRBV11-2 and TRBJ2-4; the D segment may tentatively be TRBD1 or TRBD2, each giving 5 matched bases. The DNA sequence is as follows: TGTGCCAGCAGCGCCGGGACAGCCAAAAACATTCAGTACTTC. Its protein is CASSAGTAKNIQYF.